Below, one T cell receptor (beta chain) is given with its context. Its antigen is undetermined. The sample is drawn from a study of lymphopenia after photon versus proton radiotherapy. Study outcomes and limitations: Proton therapy kept repertoires fairly stable, unlike photons, which gained effector/memory cells.

The protocol was immunoSEQ multiplex PCR, while the TCRdb copy is restricted to in-frame clones and leaves out a portion. The sample lists about 24,000 clones; roughly 85% were seen once. The CDR3 is 18 residues long. Germline values: CDR1 SGDLS, CDR2 YYNGEE. V dropped 0 bases and J dropped 2; count of bases not matched to a gene: 13. V is TRBV9 and J is TRBJ1-2; 7 nucleotides align to TRBD1. Material: peripheral blood, obtained from a patient treated with proton-based radiotherapy. The TCR sequence derives from a woman in her seventies with pancreatic cancer. For the CDR3, the DNA is TGTGCCAGCAGCGTAGCCAGGGGGACAGATAAAGGGAACTATGGCTACACCTTC. This gives the protein CASSVARGTDKGNYGYTF.